The rows below give T cell receptor beta chains drawn from one sample of a study of blood T cell repertoires in COVID-19. TCRdb's table, derived via immunoSEQ multiplex PCR, lists solely in-frame clones and lacks some. This table holds fewer than 300,000 clones, 80% to 95% found once. Material: PBMCs or T cells enriched from blood (not recorded which). The receptor set was obtained from a woman in her twenties or thirties who had recovered from COVID-19. The CDR3 runs from the conserved cysteine through the conserved F or W. D genes are given only for firm matches. Clone size is not always given. Where it is, it says once, few, many or a class for expanded clones.

J gene: TRBJ1-1
clone size: NA
V gene: TRBV11-2
D gene: NA
CDR3 DNA: TGTGCCAGCAGCCTCCGGACAGCGAACACTGAAGCTTTCTTT
CDR3 protein: CASSLRTANTEAFF

J gene: TRBJ2-3
clone size: NA
V gene: TRBV5-4
D gene: NA
CDR3 DNA: TGTGCCAGCAGCTTGGTTCCCGGCACAGATACGCAGTATTTT
CDR3 protein: CASSLVPGTDTQYF

J gene: TRBJ2-1
clone size: NA
V gene: TRBV18
D gene: TRBD2
CDR3 DNA: TGTGCCAGCTCACCACGGACTAGCGGAGCTACCACTAACAATGAGCAGTTCTTC
CDR3 protein: CASSPRTSGATTNNEQFF

J gene: TRBJ1-1
clone size: NA
V gene: TRBV5-5
D gene: TRBD1
CDR3 DNA: TGTGCCAGCAGCTCCGTAGGGGCCGGGACAGATGAAGCTTTCTTT
CDR3 protein: CASSSVGAGTDEAFF

J gene: TRBJ1-6
clone size: once
V gene: TRBV10-3
D gene: TRBD1
CDR3 DNA: TGTGCCATCAGTTTATCGGGACAGGCGGAATCACCCCTCCACTTT
CDR3 protein: CAISLSGQAESPLHF

J gene: TRBJ2-1
clone size: once
V gene: TRBV6-4
D gene: TRBD2
CDR3 DNA: TGTGCCACAGCGACTAGCGGTATCAATGAGCAGTTCTTC
CDR3 protein: CATATSGINEQFF

J gene: TRBJ2-5
clone size: NA
V gene: TRBV7-9
D gene: NA
CDR3 DNA: TGTGCCAGCAGCTTGGGCCTCCAAGAGACCCAGTACTTC
CDR3 protein: CASSLGLQETQYF

J gene: TRBJ1-6
clone size: NA
V gene: TRBV28
D gene: NA
CDR3 DNA: TGTGCCAGCAGAGACAGGAGCTCCTATAATTCACCCCTCCACTTT
CDR3 protein: CASRDRSSYNSPLHF

J gene: TRBJ2-7
clone size: NA
V gene: TRBV19
D gene: NA
CDR3 DNA: TGTGCCAGTAGTATAGCGGGAGCTACCTACGAGCAGTACTTC
CDR3 protein: CASSIAGATYEQYF

J gene: TRBJ2-1
clone size: once
V gene: TRBV29-1
D gene: TRBD2
CDR3 DNA: TGCAGCGTTGAATCGAGCGGGAGAGTGACGTCCTACAATGAGCAGTTCTTC
CDR3 protein: CSVESSGRVTSYNEQFF

J gene: TRBJ1-2
clone size: NA
V gene: TRBV28
D gene: TRBD1
CDR3 DNA: TGTGCCAGCAGTTTCCCCCCGGGACAGAACTATGGCTACACCTTC
CDR3 protein: CASSFPPGQNYGYTF

J gene: TRBJ2-7
clone size: NA
V gene: TRBV5-1
D gene: NA
CDR3 DNA: TGCGCCAGCAGCTTGTCGGTCTTGGGGGTCCGGGACAATCCCTACGAGCAGTACTTC
CDR3 protein: CASSLSVLGVRDNPYEQYF

J gene: TRBJ1-2
clone size: NA
V gene: TRBV29-1
D gene: NA
CDR3 DNA: TGCAGCGCCCAAGCTCACTATGGCTACACCTTC
CDR3 protein: CSAQAHYGYTF

J gene: TRBJ1-2
clone size: NA
V gene: TRBV28
D gene: TRBD1
CDR3 DNA: TGTGCCAGCCAGGGACAGCGGGAGATCTATGGCTACACCTTC
CDR3 protein: CASQGQREIYGYTF

J gene: TRBJ2-7
clone size: NA
V gene: TRBV4-3
D gene: TRBD2
CDR3 DNA: TGCGCCAGCAGCCAAGAGGGCGGGAGGTTATACGAGCAGTACTTC
CDR3 protein: CASSQEGGRLYEQYF

J gene: TRBJ2-5
clone size: NA
V gene: TRBV14
D gene: NA
CDR3 DNA: TGTGCCAGCAGCCAAGCTGCGGTCCGGGGGTCCCAGTACTTC
CDR3 protein: CASSQAAVRGSQYF

J gene: TRBJ1-1
clone size: NA
V gene: TRBV29-1
D gene: NA
CDR3 DNA: TGCAGCGCTGGGGGGGATTCGGCTTTCTTT
CDR3 protein: CSAGGDSAFF

J gene: TRBJ2-7
clone size: NA
V gene: TRBV11-2
D gene: NA
CDR3 DNA: TGTGCCAGCAGCCCTAGCTCCGAGCAGTACTTC
CDR3 protein: CASSPSSEQYF

J gene: TRBJ2-5
clone size: NA
V gene: TRBV7-9
D gene: NA
CDR3 DNA: TGTGCCAGCAGCCCATCGATTAGTGAGACCCAGTACTTC
CDR3 protein: CASSPSISETQYF

J gene: TRBJ2-1
clone size: NA
V gene: TRBV9
D gene: TRBD2
CDR3 DNA: TGTGCCAGCAATCGGGAGGGCCTTGATGAGCAGTTCTTC
CDR3 protein: CASNREGLDEQFF

J gene: TRBJ2-3
clone size: NA
V gene: TRBV7-6
D gene: NA
CDR3 DNA: TGTGCCAGCAGCCCAGCTGGGGGCGCGGATACGCAGTATTTT
CDR3 protein: CASSPAGGADTQYF

J gene: TRBJ2-2
clone size: NA
V gene: TRBV11-2
D gene: TRBD2
CDR3 DNA: TGTGCCAGCAGCTCCGGAGGTCTAGCGGGAGCCGGGGAGCTGTTTTTT
CDR3 protein: CASSSGGLAGAGELFF

J gene: TRBJ2-5
clone size: NA
V gene: TRBV28
D gene: TRBD1
CDR3 DNA: TGTGCCAGCAGACTACTTGGGACAGGGGGCAGGGAGGAGACCCAGTACTTC
CDR3 protein: CASRLLGTGGREETQYF

J gene: TRBJ1-4
clone size: NA
V gene: TRBV28
D gene: TRBD1
CDR3 DNA: TGTGCCAGCCGACAGGGGTTAATGGGTTTTGCAACTAATGAAAAACTGTTTTTT
CDR3 protein: CASRQGLMGFATNEKLFF

J gene: TRBJ2-7
clone size: once
V gene: TRBV11-2
D gene: TRBD1
CDR3 DNA: TGTGCCAGCAGCTCCCGGGGACAGGGCCGCTACGAGCAGTACTTC
CDR3 protein: CASSSRGQGRYEQYF

J gene: TRBJ2-3
clone size: NA
V gene: TRBV18
D gene: NA
CDR3 DNA: TGTGCCAGCTCACCACCGAGTATGCCAGATACGCAGTATTTT
CDR3 protein: CASSPPSMPDTQYF

J gene: TRBJ1-2
clone size: NA
V gene: TRBV7-9
D gene: NA
CDR3 DNA: TGTGCCAGCAGCTTAATACGTGAGGGCTATGGCTACACCTTC
CDR3 protein: CASSLIREGYGYTF

J gene: TRBJ1-5
clone size: NA
V gene: TRBV18
D gene: TRBD1
CDR3 DNA: TGTGCCAGCTCCCTAGGACAGGGTAATCAGCCCCAGCATTTT
CDR3 protein: CASSLGQGNQPQHF

J gene: TRBJ2-1
clone size: NA
V gene: TRBV27
D gene: TRBD2
CDR3 DNA: TGTGCCAGCAGTTCCCCCGGACTAGCGGTATCAAGCTCCTACAATGAGCAGTTCTTC
CDR3 protein: CASSSPGLAVSSSYNEQFF

J gene: TRBJ2-2
clone size: NA
V gene: TRBV9
D gene: TRBD2
CDR3 DNA: TGTGCCAGCAGCGTAGCAGCGGGAGGCCACACCGGGGAGCTGTTTTTT
CDR3 protein: CASSVAAGGHTGELFF

J gene: TRBJ1-5
clone size: NA
V gene: TRBV28
D gene: NA
CDR3 DNA: TGTGCCGTGGGGCGGCCCGTGGATCAGCCCCAGCATTTT
CDR3 protein: CAVGRPVDQPQHF

J gene: TRBJ1-1
clone size: NA
V gene: TRBV4-1
D gene: NA
CDR3 DNA: TGCGCCAGCAGCCAAGTAGGAGACAGCTTTGAAGCTTTCTTT
CDR3 protein: CASSQVGDSFEAFF

J gene: TRBJ2-7
clone size: NA
V gene: TRBV7-9
D gene: TRBD2
CDR3 DNA: TGTGCCAGCAGCTTTCGGACTAGCGGGACTTATTCGGGCGAGCAGTACTTC
CDR3 protein: CASSFRTSGTYSGEQYF

J gene: TRBJ1-5
clone size: few
V gene: TRBV7-2
D gene: NA
CDR3 DNA: TGTGCCAGCAGCTTATCGAACACGAATCAGCCCCAGCATTTT
CDR3 protein: CASSLSNTNQPQHF

J gene: TRBJ2-7
clone size: NA
V gene: TRBV3-1/TRBV3-2
D gene: TRBD1
CDR3 DNA: TGTGCCAGCAGCGAAAGTGTTGGGGACAGGGGTTACGAGCAGTACTTC
CDR3 protein: CASSESVGDRGYEQYF